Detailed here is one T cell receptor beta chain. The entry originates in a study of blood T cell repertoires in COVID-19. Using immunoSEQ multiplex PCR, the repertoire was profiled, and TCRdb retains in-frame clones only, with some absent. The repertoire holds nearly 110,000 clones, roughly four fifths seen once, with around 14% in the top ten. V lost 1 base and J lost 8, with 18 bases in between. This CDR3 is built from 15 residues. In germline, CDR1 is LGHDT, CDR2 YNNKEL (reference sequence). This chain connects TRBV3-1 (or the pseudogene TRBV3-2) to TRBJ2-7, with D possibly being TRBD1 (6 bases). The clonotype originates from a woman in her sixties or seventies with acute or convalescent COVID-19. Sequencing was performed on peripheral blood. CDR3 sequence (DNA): TGTGCCAGCAGCCAAGGGTCAGGGGCGGTTTTGAAGCAGTACTTC. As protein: CASSQGSGAVLKQYF.